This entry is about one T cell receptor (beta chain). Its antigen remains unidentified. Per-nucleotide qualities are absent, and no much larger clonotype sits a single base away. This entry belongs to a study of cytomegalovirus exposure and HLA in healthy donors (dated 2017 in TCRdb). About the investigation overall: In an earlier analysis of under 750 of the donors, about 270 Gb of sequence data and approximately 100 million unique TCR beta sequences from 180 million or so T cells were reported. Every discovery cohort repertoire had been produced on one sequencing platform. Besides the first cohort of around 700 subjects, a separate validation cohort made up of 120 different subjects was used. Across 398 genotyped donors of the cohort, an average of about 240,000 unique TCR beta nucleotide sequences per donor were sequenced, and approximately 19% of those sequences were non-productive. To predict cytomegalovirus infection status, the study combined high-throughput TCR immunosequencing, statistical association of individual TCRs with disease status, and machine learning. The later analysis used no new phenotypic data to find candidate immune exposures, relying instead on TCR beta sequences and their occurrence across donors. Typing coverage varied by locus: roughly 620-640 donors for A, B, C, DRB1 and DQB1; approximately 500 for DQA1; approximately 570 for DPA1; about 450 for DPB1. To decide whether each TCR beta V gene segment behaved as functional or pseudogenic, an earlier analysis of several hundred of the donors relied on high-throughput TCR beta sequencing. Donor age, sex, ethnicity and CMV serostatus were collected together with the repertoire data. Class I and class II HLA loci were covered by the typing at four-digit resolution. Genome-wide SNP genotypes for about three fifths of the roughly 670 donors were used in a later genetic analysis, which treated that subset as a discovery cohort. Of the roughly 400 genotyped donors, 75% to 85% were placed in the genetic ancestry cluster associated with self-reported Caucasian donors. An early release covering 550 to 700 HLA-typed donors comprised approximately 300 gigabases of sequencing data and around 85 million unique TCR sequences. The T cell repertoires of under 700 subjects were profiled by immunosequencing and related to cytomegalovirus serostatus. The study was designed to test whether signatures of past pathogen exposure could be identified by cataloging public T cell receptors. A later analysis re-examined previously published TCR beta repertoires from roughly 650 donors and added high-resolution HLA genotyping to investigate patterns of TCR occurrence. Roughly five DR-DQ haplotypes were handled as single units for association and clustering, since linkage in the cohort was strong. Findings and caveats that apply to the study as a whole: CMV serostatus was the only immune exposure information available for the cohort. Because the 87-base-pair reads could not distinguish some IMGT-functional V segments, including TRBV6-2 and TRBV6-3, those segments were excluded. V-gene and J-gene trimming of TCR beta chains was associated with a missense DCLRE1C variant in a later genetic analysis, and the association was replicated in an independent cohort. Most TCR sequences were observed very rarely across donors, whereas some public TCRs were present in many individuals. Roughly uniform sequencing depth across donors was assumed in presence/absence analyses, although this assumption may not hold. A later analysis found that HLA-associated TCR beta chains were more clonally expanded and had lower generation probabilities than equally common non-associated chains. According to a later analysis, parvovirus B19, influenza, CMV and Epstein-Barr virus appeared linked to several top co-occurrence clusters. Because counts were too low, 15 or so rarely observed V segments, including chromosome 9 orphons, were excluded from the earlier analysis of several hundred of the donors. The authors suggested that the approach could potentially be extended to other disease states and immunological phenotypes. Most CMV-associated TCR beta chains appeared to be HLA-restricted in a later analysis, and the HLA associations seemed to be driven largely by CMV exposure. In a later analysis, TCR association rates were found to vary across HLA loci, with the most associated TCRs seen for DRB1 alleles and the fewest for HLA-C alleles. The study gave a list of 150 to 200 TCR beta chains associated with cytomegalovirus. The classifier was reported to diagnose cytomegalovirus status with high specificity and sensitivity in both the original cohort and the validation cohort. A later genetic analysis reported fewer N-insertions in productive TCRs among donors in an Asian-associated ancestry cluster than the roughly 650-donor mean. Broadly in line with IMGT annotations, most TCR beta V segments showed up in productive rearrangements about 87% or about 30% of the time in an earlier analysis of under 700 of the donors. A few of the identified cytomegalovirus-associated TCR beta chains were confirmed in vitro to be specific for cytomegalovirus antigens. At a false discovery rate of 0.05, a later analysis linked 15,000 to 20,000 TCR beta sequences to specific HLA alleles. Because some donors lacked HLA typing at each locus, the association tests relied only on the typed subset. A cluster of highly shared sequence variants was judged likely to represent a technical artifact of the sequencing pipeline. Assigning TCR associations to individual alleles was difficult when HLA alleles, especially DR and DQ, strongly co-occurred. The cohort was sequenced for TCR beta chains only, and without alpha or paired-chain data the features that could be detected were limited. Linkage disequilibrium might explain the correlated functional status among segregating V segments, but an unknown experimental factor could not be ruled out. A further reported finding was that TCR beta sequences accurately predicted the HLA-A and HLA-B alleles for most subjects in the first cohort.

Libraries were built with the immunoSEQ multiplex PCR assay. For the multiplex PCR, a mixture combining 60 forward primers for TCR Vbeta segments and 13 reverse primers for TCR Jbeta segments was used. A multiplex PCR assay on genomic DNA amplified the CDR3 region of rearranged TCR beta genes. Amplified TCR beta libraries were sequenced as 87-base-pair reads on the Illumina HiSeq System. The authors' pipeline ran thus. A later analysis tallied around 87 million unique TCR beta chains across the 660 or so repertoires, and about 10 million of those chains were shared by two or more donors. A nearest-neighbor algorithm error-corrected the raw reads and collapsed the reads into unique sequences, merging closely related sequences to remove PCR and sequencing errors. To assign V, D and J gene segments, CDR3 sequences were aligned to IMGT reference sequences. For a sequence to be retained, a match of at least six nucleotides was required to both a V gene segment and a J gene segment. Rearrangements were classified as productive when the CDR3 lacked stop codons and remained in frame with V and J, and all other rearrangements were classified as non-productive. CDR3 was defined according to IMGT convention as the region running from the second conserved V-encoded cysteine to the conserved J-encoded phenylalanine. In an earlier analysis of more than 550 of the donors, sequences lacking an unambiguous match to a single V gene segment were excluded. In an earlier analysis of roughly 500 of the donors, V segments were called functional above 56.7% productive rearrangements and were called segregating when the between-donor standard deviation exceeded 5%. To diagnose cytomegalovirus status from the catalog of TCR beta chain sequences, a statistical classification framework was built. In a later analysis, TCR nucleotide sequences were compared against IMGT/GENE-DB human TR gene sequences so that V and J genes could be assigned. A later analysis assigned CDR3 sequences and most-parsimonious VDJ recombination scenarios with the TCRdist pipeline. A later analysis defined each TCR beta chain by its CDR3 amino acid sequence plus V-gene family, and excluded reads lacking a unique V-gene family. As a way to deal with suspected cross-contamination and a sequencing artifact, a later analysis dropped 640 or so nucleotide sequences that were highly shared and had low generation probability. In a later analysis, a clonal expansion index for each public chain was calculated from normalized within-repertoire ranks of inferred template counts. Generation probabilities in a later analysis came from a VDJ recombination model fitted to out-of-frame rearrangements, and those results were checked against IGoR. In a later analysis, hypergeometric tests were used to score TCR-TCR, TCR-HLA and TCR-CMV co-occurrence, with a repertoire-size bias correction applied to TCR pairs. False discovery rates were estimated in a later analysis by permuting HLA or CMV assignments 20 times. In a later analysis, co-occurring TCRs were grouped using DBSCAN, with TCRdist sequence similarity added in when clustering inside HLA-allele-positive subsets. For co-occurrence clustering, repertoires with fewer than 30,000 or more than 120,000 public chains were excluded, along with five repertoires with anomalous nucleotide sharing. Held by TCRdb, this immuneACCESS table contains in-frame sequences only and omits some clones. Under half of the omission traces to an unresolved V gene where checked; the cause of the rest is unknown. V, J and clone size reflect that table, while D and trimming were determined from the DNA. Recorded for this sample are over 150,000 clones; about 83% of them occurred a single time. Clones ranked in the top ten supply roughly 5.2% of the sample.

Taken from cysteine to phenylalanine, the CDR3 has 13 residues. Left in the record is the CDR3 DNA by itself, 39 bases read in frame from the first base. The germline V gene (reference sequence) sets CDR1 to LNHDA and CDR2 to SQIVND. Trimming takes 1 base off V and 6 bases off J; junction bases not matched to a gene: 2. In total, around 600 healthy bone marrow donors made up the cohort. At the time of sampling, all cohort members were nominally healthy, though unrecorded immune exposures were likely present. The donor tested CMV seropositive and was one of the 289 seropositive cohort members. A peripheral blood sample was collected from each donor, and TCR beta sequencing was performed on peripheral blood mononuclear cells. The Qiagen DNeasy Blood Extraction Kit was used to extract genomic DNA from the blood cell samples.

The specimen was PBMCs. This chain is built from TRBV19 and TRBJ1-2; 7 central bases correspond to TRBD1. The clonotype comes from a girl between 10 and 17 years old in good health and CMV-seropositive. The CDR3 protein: CASSIGGGDGYTF. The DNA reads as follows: TGTGCCAGTAGTATAGGAGGGGGCGATGGCTACACCTTC.